Below, 32 T cell receptor beta chains from the same sample are listed, as sequenced in a study of blood T cell repertoires in COVID-19. Sequenced by immunoSEQ multiplex PCR; TCRdb stores in-frame clones only, minus some. The table records 130,000 or so clones, approximately 83% of them present only once. Sequencing was done on a sample of peripheral blood. The origin of the receptors is a woman aged 50 to 60 who had recovered from COVID-19.

CDR3 loop: CASSQVLAGGPREQYF. CDR3 sequence (DNA): TGTGCCAGCAGCCAAGTCCTAGCGGGAGGGCCCCGGGAGCAGTACTTC. The gene calls are TRBV4-2 and TRBJ2-7, with 12 bases that match TRBD2. This CDR3 has 16 residues. V was pared by 1 base and J by 7 bases, with 8 bases of the junction left unmatched. From germline, CDR1 is LGHNA and CDR2 YNFKEQ.

This clone is labeled medium-sized (0.01 to 0.1%). The V and J genes are TRBV29-1 and TRBJ1-3; D might be TRBD1 (5 bases). Trimming shortened V by 2 bases and J by 2 bases, and 7 bases separated the two germline ends. CDR3 length: 13 amino acids. Germline lookup yields CDR1 SQVTM and CDR2 ANQGSEA. CDR3 coding DNA: TGCAGCGTTGAATTAGGGGCTGGAAACACCATATATTTT. This gives the protein CSVELGAGNTIYF.

The rearrangement uses TRBV7-9 and TRBJ1-1; the D is unclear. V dropped 5 bases and J dropped 11 bases, with 15 bases sitting between them. Germline V gene lookup returns CDR1 SEHNR and CDR2 FQNEAQ (reference sequence). This CDR3 region has 12 residues. CDR3: CASSQMEGGAFF. The CDR3 region has the DNA TGTGCCAGCAGCCAGATGGAAGGAGGGGCTTTCTTT.

The rearrangement joins TRBV6-2 or TRBV6-3 to TRBJ1-6; 7 bases agree with TRBD1. This CDR3 spans 14 amino acids. Germline CDR1 is MNHEY and CDR2 is SVGEGT. Trimming at V came to 6 bases and at J to 11 bases, leaving 10 bases not matched to a gene. The CDR3 sequence is CASSLSGQVTPLHF. The CDR3 bases are TGTGCCAGCAGCCTGTCCGGACAGGTAACACCCCTCCACTTT.

The V call is TRBV2, the J call TRBJ1-1; D unclear. V was pared by 2 bases and J by 0 bases, with 7 bases between. The CDR3 extends over 14 amino acids. Germline CDR1 and CDR2: SNHLY and FYNNEI. CDR3 DNA sequence: TGTGCCAGCAGTGAAAACAGTTTGAACACTGAAGCTTTCTTT. Its translation is CASSENSLNTEAFF.

This clone was picked up a small number of times. The chain combines TRBV6-4 with TRBJ2-2, with D unclear. This CDR3 comprises 13 residues. Trimming pared 6 bases from V and 5 bases from J, leaving 10 bases between. Germline V lookup: CDR1 MRHNA, CDR2 SNTAGT. The CDR3 here is CASSGTETGELFF. In nucleotides, the CDR3 is TGTGCCAGCAGCGGCACAGAAACCGGGGAGCTGTTTTTT.

The chain carries TRBV6-2 or TRBV6-3 and TRBJ1-2; D uncertain. V was cut by 5 bases and J by 4 bases, with 23 bases left in between. Germline-derived CDR1 and CDR2 are MNHEY and SVGEGT. The CDR3 totals 17 residues. CDR3 amino acids: CASSALLGTGRTYGYTF. DNA of the CDR3: TGTGCCAGCAGTGCTCTCCTGGGCACCGGCCGAACCTATGGCTACACCTTC.

The rearrangement links TRBV19 to TRBJ2-2, with 7 bases aligning to TRBD1. V gave up 5 bases and J gave up 5 bases; unmatched junction bases: 2. The CDR3 is 13 amino acids. Per germline, CDR1 LNHDA and CDR2 SQIVND (reference sequence). CDR3 region: CASSATGTGELFF. For the CDR3, the DNA is TGTGCCAGTAGTGCGACAGGGACCGGGGAGCTGTTTTTT. Full variable domain (rest looked up from reference TRBV19 and TRBJ2-2): DGGITQSPKYLFRKEGQNVTLSCEQNLNHDAMYWYRQDPGQGLRLIYYSQIVNDFQKGDIAEGYSVSREKKESFPLTVTSAQKNPTAFYLCASSATGTGELFFGEGSRLTVL.

This clone was detected a few times. The rearrangement joins TRBV28 to TRBJ2-7; D not resolved. The V gene's germline CDR1 is MDHEN and CDR2 SYDVKM. The CDR3 totals 13 residues. V gave up 5 bases and J gave up 2 bases, with 10 bases separating them. CDR3 sequence reads: CASSGVETYEQYF. The CDR3 region has the DNA TGTGCCAGCAGTGGAGTGGAGACCTACGAGCAGTACTTC.

The V and J genes are TRBV5-6 and TRBJ2-1; no definite D call. Germline CDR1 SGHDT, CDR2 YYEEEE. The CDR3 is made up of 16 amino acids. The V end lost 4 bases, the J end lost 6 bases, and 20 bases lay between the germline ends. The CDR3 protein is CASSPPWSYFTNEQFF. Written as DNA, the CDR3 is TGTGCCAGCAGCCCCCCATGGTCCTATTTTACCAATGAGCAGTTCTTC.

V is TRBV6-4 and J is TRBJ2-3; 9 nucleotides align to TRBD1. This CDR3 has 13 residues. V gave up 3 bases and J gave up 13 bases; unmatched junction bases: 8. Per the germline V gene, CDR1 is MRHNA and CDR2 is SNTAGT. CDR3 loop: CASSEGTGRPEYF. In DNA, the CDR3 is TGTGCCAGCAGTGAGGGGACAGGGCGTCCGGAGTATTTT.

This clone was seen once. This chain links TRBV20-1 with TRBJ2-3; no clear D gene. Germline V gene data show CDR1 as DFQATT and CDR2 as SNEGSKA (reference sequence). The CDR3 covers 12 residues. Trimming took off 3 bases at V and 4 bases at J, with 8 bases between the two ends. CDR3 nucleotides: TGCAGTGCTAGTCGCGAGGCAGATACGCAGTATTTT. Translating gives CSASREADTQYF.

CDR3 in DNA: TGTGCCAGCAACGATAGAGGGCTGGGCCAAGAGACCCAGTACTTC. The encoded protein is CASNDRGLGQETQYF. The rearrangement uses TRBV6-5 and TRBJ2-5; weak D call: TRBD2 (5 bases). The CDR3 consists of 15 residues. Germline V gene sequence: CDR1 MNHEY, CDR2 SVGAGI. V gave up 7 bases and J gave up 1 base, with 16 bases separating them.

The gene calls are TRBV6-6 and TRBJ1-1, with a weak D call TRBD1 (6 bases). The CDR3 consists of 14 residues. The V gene's germline CDR1 is MNHNY and CDR2 SVGAGI (reference sequence). V lost 5 bases and J lost 5, with 15 bases in between. The CDR3 spells CASSPRGGGTEAFF. The CDR3 DNA follows: TGTGCCAGCAGTCCCCGAGGGGGGGGAACTGAAGCTTTCTTT.

This rearrangement joins TRBV5-1 to TRBJ1-1; 10 positions agree with TRBD1. J gave up 3 bases and V 3 bases, and 2 bases lay outside the gene matches. The CDR3 loop spans 14 amino acids. CDR1 and CDR2 from the germline V gene are SGHRS and YFSETQ. This CDR3 is CASSWGQGYTEAFF. The CDR3 nucleotides read TGCGCCAGCAGCTGGGGACAGGGGTACACTGAAGCTTTCTTT. Supplemented by reference TRBV5-1 and TRBJ1-1, the full variable domain reads KAGVTQTPRYLIKTRGQQVTLSCSPISGHRSVSWYQQTPGQGLQFLFEYFSETQRNKGNFPGRFSGRQFSNSRSEMNVSTLELGDSALYLCASSWGQGYTEAFFGQGTRLTVV.

The rearrangement joins TRBV7-2 to TRBJ2-3; a possible D gene is TRBD2 (5 bases). CDR1 SGHTA and CDR2 FQGNSA come from the germline V gene. There are 14 residues in the CDR3. The ends were cut back, 1 base at V and 3 bases at J, with 8 bases in the middle. Here the CDR3 DNA reads TGTGCCAGCAGCTTAGATCCGGGAACAGATACGCAGTATTTT. Encoded protein: CASSLDPGTDTQYF. Supplemented by reference TRBV7-2 and TRBJ2-3, the full variable domain reads GAGVSQSPSNKVTEKGKDVELRCDPISGHTALYWYRQSLGQGLEFLIYFQGNSAPDKSGLPSDRFSAERTGGSVSTLTIQRTQQEDSAVYLCASSLDPGTDTQYFGPGTRLTVL.

CDR3 DNA sequence: TGTGCCAGCAGCCAGGGATCGAATAATGAGCAGTTCTTC. Its translation: CASSQGSNNEQFF. The chain has TRBV7-9 and TRBJ2-1, with a possible D match to TRBD1 (5 bases). Looked up from germline, CDR1 is SEHNR and CDR2 is FQNEAQ (reference sequence). The CDR3 contains 13 residues. The ends were cut back, 5 bases at V and 7 bases at J, with 12 bases in the middle.

J is TRBJ2-5 and V is TRBV5-4, with 8 bases aligning to TRBD1. The germline CDR1 and CDR2 sequences are SGHNT and YYREEE (reference sequence). V dropped 6 bases and J dropped 2; count of bases not matched to a gene: 9. The CDR3 length is 15 residues. CDR3 protein: CASNPQGARQETQYF. The CDR3 coding sequence is TGTGCCAGCAACCCTCAGGGGGCCCGTCAAGAGACCCAGTACTTC. Full variable domain (rest looked up from reference TRBV5-4 and TRBJ2-5): ETGVTQSPTHLIKTRGQQVTLRCSSQSGHNTVSWYQQALGQGPQFIFQYYREEENGRGNFPPRFSGLQFPNYSSELNVNALELDDSALYLCASNPQGARQETQYFGPGTRLLVL.

The chain recombines TRBV2 with TRBJ1-6; the D gene is possibly TRBD1 (5 bases). The CDR3 contains 16 residues. Trimming cost V 6 bases and J 0 bases, with 12 bases left between them. Germline CDR1 is SNHLY and CDR2 is FYNNEI. CDR3 coding DNA: TGTGCCAGCAGATACAGGAAGAGCTCCTATAATTCACCCCTCCACTTT. This encodes CASRYRKSSYNSPLHF.

V gene TRBV7-9 combines with J gene TRBJ1-2; D ambiguous. Germline loops: CDR1 SEHNR, CDR2 FQNEAQ (reference sequence). Trimming shortened V by 5 bases and J by 5 bases, and 9 bases separated the two germline ends. The CDR3 extends over 12 amino acids. The DNA for the CDR3 is TGTGCCAGCAGCCGTCAGAAGTATGGCTACACCTTC. Its translation is CASSRQKYGYTF.

The gene calls are TRBV2 and TRBJ2-4; 12 bases are shared with TRBD2. The V segment lost 7 bases and the J segment 15 bases; nucleotides outside the gene matches: 19. Germline assignment: CDR1 SNHLY and CDR2 FYNNEI. This CDR3 is built from 16 residues. The CDR3 is CASKSGLAGIAPGPYF. In DNA, the CDR3 is TGTGCCAGCAAGTCGGGACTAGCGGGTATAGCCCCCGGGCCGTACTTC.

V is TRBV4-3 and J is TRBJ2-1; 13 nucleotides line up with TRBD2. CDR1 LGHNA and CDR2 YSLEER come from the germline V gene. This CDR3 is built from 16 residues. Losses at the gene ends were 2 bases for V and 9 bases for J; bases not matched to a gene: 7. CDR3 in DNA: TGCGCCAGCAGCCAAAACGGACTAGCGGGAGTAGGTGAGCAGTTCTTC. Its protein product is CASSQNGLAGVGEQFF.

The chain recombines TRBV18 with TRBJ1-5; tentative D call: TRBD1 (6 bases). The germline V and J ends were trimmed by 5 bases and 3 bases, with 14 bases remaining between them. CDR1 and CDR2 (germline): KGHSH, LQKENI. The CDR3 length is 15 residues. This CDR3 is CASSNLQGSNQPQHF. The CDR3 nucleotides are TGTGCCAGCTCAAATCTACAGGGATCCAATCAGCCCCAGCATTTT.

The chain employs TRBV27 and TRBJ2-1; no firm D call. There are 14 residues in the CDR3. V dropped 5 bases and J dropped 0 bases, with 8 bases sitting between them. CDR1 and CDR2 from the germline V gene are MNHEY and SMNVEV (reference sequence). The CDR3 protein is CASSTAVSYNEQFF. In nucleotides, the CDR3 is TGTGCCAGCAGTACGGCGGTCTCCTACAATGAGCAGTTCTTC.

The CDR3 DNA is TGTGCCAGCAGCACCGGGACTAGCCTAAGCTCTGGGGCCAACGTCCTGACTTTC. Its translation is CASSTGTSLSSGANVLTF. The chain couples TRBV5-4 to TRBJ2-6; 9 nucleotides match TRBD2. The V gene's germline CDR1 is SGHNT and CDR2 YYREEE (reference sequence). The CDR3 totals 18 residues. V lost 4 bases, J lost 0 bases, and 8 bases stayed unmatched. Full variable domain (outside the CDR3, taken from reference TRBV5-4 and TRBJ2-6): ETGVTQSPTHLIKTRGQQVTLRCSSQSGHNTVSWYQQALGQGPQFIFQYYREEENGRGNFPPRFSGLQFPNYSSELNVNALELDDSALYLCASSTGTSLSSGANVLTFGAGSRLTVL.

A note on this clone: At one end, the junction sequence differs from germline, possibly due to a read error. The gene calls are TRBV23-1 and TRBJ1-2; 9 bases match TRBD1. TRBV23-1 is an ORF for which the function is uncertain. The CDR3 runs 14 residues. CDR3 region: CASGYRDRARWVGF. The CDR3 coding sequence is TGCGCCAGCGGGTACCGGGACAGGGCTCGTTGGGTGGGATTC.

The chain combines TRBV5-4 with TRBJ2-5, with D hard to call. Trimming pared 4 bases from V and 1 base from J, leaving 8 bases between. This CDR3 region has 13 residues. Germline V gene sequence: CDR1 SGHNT, CDR2 YYREEE (reference sequence). CDR3 amino acids: CASSPSIQETQYF. The CDR3 nucleotides are TGTGCCAGCAGCCCTAGTATCCAAGAGACCCAGTACTTC.

This clone occurred once. The chain combines TRBV30 with TRBJ1-2; TRBD1 agrees at 8 bases. V lost 2 bases and J lost 7; bases outside the gene matches: 6. The CDR3 covers 13 residues. Per the germline V gene, CDR1 is GTSNPN and CDR2 is SVGIG (reference sequence). The chain's CDR3 is CAWSIGTGIGYTF. The CDR3 bases are TGTGCCTGGAGTATCGGGACAGGAATTGGCTACACCTTC.

This rearrangement joins TRBV5-4 to TRBJ2-1, with 11 bases matching TRBD2. This CDR3 has 16 amino acids. J was trimmed by 5 bases and V by 0 bases; bases with no gene match: 4. Germline-derived CDR1 and CDR2 are SGHNT and YYREEE (reference sequence). Here the CDR3 reads CASSLVASGGHNEQFF. The CDR3 nucleotides read TGTGCCAGCAGCTTGGTAGCTAGCGGGGGGCACAATGAGCAGTTCTTC.

V usage is TRBV25-1 and J usage is TRBJ2-1; D perhaps matches TRBD1 (6 bases). Trimming removed 4 bases from V and 9 bases from J, with 13 bases in between. Per germline, CDR1 MGHDK and CDR2 SYGVNS. The CDR3 contains 13 residues. In DNA form, the CDR3 reads TGTGCCAGCAGTGGACCGACAGGCGGTGAGCAGTTCTTC. Translated: CASSGPTGGEQFF.

J is TRBJ2-3 and V is TRBV7-2, with D perhaps TRBD2 (6 bases). Germline V gives CDR1 SGHTA, CDR2 FQGNSA. The CDR3 totals 15 residues. Trimming removed 5 bases at V and 1 base at J, with 13 bases between. The CDR3 protein is CASSRSGLRTDTQYF. The CDR3 DNA is TGTGCCAGCAGCCGTAGCGGATTACGCACAGATACGCAGTATTTT.

The J gene is TRBJ1-1, the V gene TRBV12-3 or TRBV12-4; D is undetermined. The ends were cut back, 8 bases at V and 11 bases at J, with 18 bases in the middle. The CDR3 runs to 12 residues. The CDR3 protein is CASSPGRGEAFF. Written as DNA, the CDR3 is TGTGCCAGCTCACCCGGGCGGGGAGAGGCTTTCTTT.